This is a list of T cell receptor beta chains from one sample in a study of blood T cell repertoires in COVID-19. Using immunoSEQ multiplex PCR, the repertoire was profiled, and TCRdb retains in-frame clones only, with some absent. The sample yields fewer than 350,000 clones, roughly 88% seen once. Sequenced input: PBMCs or T cells enriched from blood (not recorded which). Source of these receptors: a woman aged 40 to 50 with acute COVID-19. Each CDR3 is given without its conserved first and last residue. Fields, in order: J gene, V gene, CDR3 protein.

j_gene: TRBJ1-3; v_gene: TRBV30; CDR3aa: AWSVFGQLRNTIY
j_gene: TRBJ2-5; v_gene: TRBV7-2; CDR3aa: ASSLASRGRGALAQY
j_gene: TRBJ2-5; v_gene: TRBV4-2; CDR3aa: ASSQETKETQY
j_gene: TRBJ1-2; v_gene: TRBV5-1; CDR3aa: ASSSQGVGYGYT
j_gene: TRBJ2-5; v_gene: TRBV15; CDR3aa: ATSGGTSLQETQY
j_gene: TRBJ2-7; v_gene: TRBV28; CDR3aa: ASSLGQVHEQY
j_gene: TRBJ2-1; v_gene: TRBV11-2; CDR3aa: ASSLFYNEQF
j_gene: TRBJ1-2; v_gene: TRBV6-1; CDR3aa: ASSERRDYGYT
j_gene: TRBJ2-3; v_gene: TRBV18; CDR3aa: ASSSKREGGTQY
j_gene: TRBJ1-2; v_gene: TRBV18; CDR3aa: ASSPQWDRGGYT
j_gene: TRBJ1-1; v_gene: TRBV12-3/TRBV12-4; CDR3aa: ASRGRTEAF
j_gene: TRBJ2-7; v_gene: TRBV6-5; CDR3aa: ASSYFRAGGYEQY
j_gene: TRBJ1-2; v_gene: TRBV2; CDR3aa: ASSDGTGGFGYT
j_gene: TRBJ2-3; v_gene: TRBV5-1; CDR3aa: ASSLGDRDTQY
j_gene: TRBJ2-7; v_gene: TRBV11-3; CDR3aa: ASSFLQGAYEQY
j_gene: TRBJ1-2; v_gene: TRBV6-6; CDR3aa: ASSYGQQTGAHGYT
j_gene: TRBJ1-4; v_gene: TRBV20-1; CDR3aa: SARDNQKLF
j_gene: TRBJ2-2; v_gene: TRBV5-1; CDR3aa: ASSLELAGELF
j_gene: TRBJ1-5; v_gene: TRBV5-1; CDR3aa: ASSLEGVSNQPQH
j_gene: TRBJ2-1; v_gene: TRBV27; CDR3aa: ASNAIGRGGPAVGNEQF
j_gene: TRBJ2-7; v_gene: TRBV27; CDR3aa: ASSPGLADYEQY
j_gene: TRBJ1-5; v_gene: TRBV30; CDR3aa: AWSVGTNLNQPQH
j_gene: TRBJ1-1; v_gene: TRBV30; CDR3aa: AWSVRGGNTEAF
j_gene: TRBJ1-4; v_gene: TRBV5-4; CDR3aa: ASSQGLGEKLF
j_gene: TRBJ1-3; v_gene: TRBV28; CDR3aa: ASNPSDNSGNTIY
j_gene: TRBJ2-3; v_gene: TRBV5-1; CDR3aa: ASRLNTDTQY
j_gene: TRBJ1-6; v_gene: TRBV14; CDR3aa: ASSQGGYPGQPLH
j_gene: TRBJ1-3; v_gene: TRBV5-1; CDR3aa: ASQPTGPGNTIY
j_gene: TRBJ2-3; v_gene: TRBV2; CDR3aa: ASSRGISTDTQY
j_gene: TRBJ2-6; v_gene: TRBV20-1; CDR3aa: SASSWRDGANVLT
j_gene: TRBJ1-5; v_gene: TRBV3-1/TRBV3-2; CDR3aa: ASSQKGGQPQH
j_gene: TRBJ1-1; v_gene: TRBV5-1; CDR3aa: ASSPGDRGNTEAF
j_gene: TRBJ2-4; v_gene: TRBV30; CDR3aa: AWGLSLGTSPSGKNIQY
j_gene: TRBJ1-1; v_gene: TRBV4-3; CDR3aa: ASSQYQGNAEAF
j_gene: TRBJ2-2; v_gene: TRBV4-3; CDR3aa: ASSQDATSGRYTGELF
j_gene: TRBJ1-2; v_gene: TRBV5-4; CDR3aa: AFGTGQNYGYT
j_gene: TRBJ1-5; v_gene: TRBV2; CDR3aa: ASSADRGRSQPQH
j_gene: TRBJ2-2; v_gene: TRBV7-3; CDR3aa: ASSLDWDRGRTGELF
j_gene: TRBJ1-1; v_gene: TRBV6-5; CDR3aa: ASSQNQGGTEAF
j_gene: TRBJ2-3; v_gene: TRBV11-3; CDR3aa: ASVRGGVSTDTQY
j_gene: TRBJ1-5; v_gene: TRBV6-6; CDR3aa: ASSYSASREDQPQH
j_gene: TRBJ2-3; v_gene: TRBV2; CDR3aa: ASTPSPRDTQY
j_gene: TRBJ1-5; v_gene: TRBV2; CDR3aa: ASSEARGTGSQPQH
j_gene: TRBJ1-2; v_gene: TRBV5-4; CDR3aa: ASSLDIRGYGYT
j_gene: TRBJ2-7; v_gene: TRBV28; CDR3aa: ASSLFYEQY
j_gene: TRBJ1-1; v_gene: TRBV7-2; CDR3aa: ASSFADRAGAF
j_gene: TRBJ2-5; v_gene: TRBV5-1; CDR3aa: ASSKDRQETQY
j_gene: TRBJ1-2; v_gene: TRBV19; CDR3aa: ASSIWGPGYGYT
j_gene: TRBJ2-7; v_gene: TRBV5-5; CDR3aa: ASSGQESSYEQY
j_gene: TRBJ1-2; v_gene: TRBV11-2; CDR3aa: ASSLEDRGHGYT